This T cell receptor (beta chain) was observed in a study of early T cells in non-severe SARS-CoV-2 infection. A single record per CDR3 protein comes from TCRdb applying MiXCR to the 5' RACE reads. The repertoire includes about 48,000 distinct CDR3 sequences, approximately 7.5% of them detected once, and around 6.1% sits in the top ten. Trimming left V 3 bases short and J 1 base short, with 9 bases between. Germline CDR1 and CDR2: WNHNN and SYGVQD (reference sequence). This CDR3 comprises 15 residues. This clonotype was seen repeatedly, ten times or more. Sequencing was carried out using whole blood. This receptor was obtained from an adult who was a healthcare worker with PCR-confirmed SARS-CoV-2 infection or an uninfected control (not recorded which). The chain carries TRBV10-1 and TRBJ2-2, with D possibly matching TRBD1 (5 bases). The DNA for the CDR3 is TGCGCCAGCAGTGATTGGGGCCGGAACACCGGGGAGCTGTTTTTT. Translated: CASSDWGRNTGELFF.